The rows below give T cell receptor beta chains drawn from one sample of a study of T-cell reconstitution after alpha-beta-depleted transplantation in children. TCRdb ran MiXCR on the PCR reads and lists one entry per CDR3 protein. The data hold some 830,000 distinct CDR3 sequences, with around 15% observed a single time. The input for sequencing was PBMCs, mostly from graft donor cells, taken 360 days after TCRalphabeta/CD19-depleted stem cell transplant. These TCRs come from a male patient aged 10 to 17 who had a stem cell transplant for acute lymphoblastic leukemia, so the T cells may come from the graft donor. CDR3s include the opening cysteine and the closing phenylalanine or tryptophan. A D gene is named only where the DNA matches it firmly. Only some rows state a clone size, as once, few, many or a class for expanded clones.

J,D,size,V,CDR3,DNA
TRBJ2-7,NA,many,TRBV9,CASSPRDFPPTYEQYF,TGTGCCAGCAGCCCCCGGGACTTTCCTCCCACCTACGAGCAGTACTTC
TRBJ2-1,TRBD2,NA,TRBV28,CASEGPGRGGNEQFF,TGTGCCAGCGAAGGGCCTGGGAGGGGTGGGAATGAGCAGTTCTTC
TRBJ2-1,TRBD2,NA,TRBV5-1,CASQLVLAGSYNEQFF,TGCGCCAGCCAGCTTGTACTAGCGGGTTCCTACAATGAGCAGTTCTTC
TRBJ2-2,NA,few,TRBV2,CASSEATPGELFF,TGTGCCAGCAGTGAAGCGACGCCCGGGGAGCTGTTTTTT
TRBJ2-7,NA,NA,TRBV5-1,CASSLDKPVDEQYF,TGCGCCAGCAGCTTGGACAAGCCCGTAGACGAGCAGTACTTC
TRBJ2-5,TRBD2,few,TRBV4-1,CASSHAGEETQYF,TGCGCCAGCAGCCACGCGGGAGAAGAGACCCAGTACTTC
TRBJ2-1,TRBD2,NA,TRBV29-1,CSVETAGGRYEQFF,TGCAGCGTGGAGACGGCGGGAGGAAGGTATGAGCAGTTCTTC
TRBJ2-7,TRBD1,NA,TRBV29-1,CSVEGVGTGGYEQYF,TGCAGCGTTGAAGGTGTAGGGACAGGAGGCTACGAGCAGTACTTC
TRBJ2-5,TRBD2,few,TRBV12-3/TRBV12-4,CASSFSGTRGETQYF,TGTGCCAGCAGTTTCTCGGGGACTAGAGGGGAGACCCAGTACTTC
TRBJ2-5,NA,few,TRBV15,CATSRDGGIGETQYF,TGTGCCACCAGCAGAGATGGGGGAATCGGGGAGACCCAGTACTTC
TRBJ2-3,NA,many,TRBV12-3/TRBV12-4,CASNRGRSTDTQYF,TGTGCCAGCAATCGCGGACGCAGCACAGATACGCAGTATTTT
TRBJ2-2,NA,few,TRBV7-7,CASSLAAGPSGTGELFF,TGTGCCAGCAGCTTAGCGGCGGGGCCCTCCGGTACCGGGGAGCTGTTTTTT
TRBJ2-6,NA,NA,TRBV5-1,CASRDGQSSGANVLTF,TGCGCCAGTCGGGACGGCCAGAGCTCTGGGGCCAACGTCCTGACTTTC
TRBJ1-1,NA,NA,TRBV24-1,CATRADGTNTEAFF,TGTGCCACCAGGGCGGACGGCACGAACACTGAAGCTTTCTTT
TRBJ2-7,TRBD1,NA,TRBV7-8,CASSLLPGQGTSYEQYF,TGTGCCAGCAGCTTACTTCCGGGACAGGGTACTTCCTACGAGCAGTACTTC
TRBJ2-1,TRBD2,NA,TRBV2,CASSEDSSRGLAGDNEQFF,TGTGCCAGCAGTGAAGATTCCAGTAGGGGACTAGCGGGAGACAATGAGCAGTTCTTC
TRBJ2-7,TRBD2,few,TRBV10-3,CAIRDLGLAGRHEQYF,TGTGCCATCAGGGACCTTGGACTAGCGGGAAGACACGAGCAGTACTTC
TRBJ1-5,NA,many,TRBV12-3/TRBV12-4,CASSLGRGSYQPQHF,TGTGCCAGCAGTTTAGGGAGGGGGAGTTATCAGCCCCAGCATTTT
TRBJ1-6,TRBD1,NA,TRBV11-2,CASSSQGAASLHF,TGTGCCAGCAGCTCACAGGGGGCTGCTTCCCTCCACTTT
TRBJ1-1,NA,NA,TRBV5-5,CASSLVQREAFF,TGTGCCAGCAGCTTGGTCCAGCGTGAAGCTTTCTTT
TRBJ1-1,NA,NA,TRBV2,CASRTGRGTEAFF,TGTGCCAGCAGAACAGGGCGAGGGACTGAAGCTTTCTTT
TRBJ2-1,NA,NA,TRBV10-3,CATQGKREQFF,TGTGCCACACAGGGTAAGCGCGAGCAGTTCTTC
TRBJ2-3,NA,NA,TRBV9,CASSVASGSDTQYF,TGTGCCAGCAGCGTAGCTTCGGGATCAGATACGCAGTATTTT
TRBJ1-2,NA,NA,TRBV5-1,CASSFGRGLRRTNYGYTF,TGCGCCAGCAGCTTCGGCAGGGGTCTACGTAGGACCAACTATGGCTACACCTTC
TRBJ1-2,NA,NA,TRBV9,CASSVGGALGGYTF,TGTGCCAGCAGCGTTGGAGGGGCGCTTGGAGGCTACACCTTC
TRBJ2-3,TRBD2,few,TRBV20-1,CSARAGGSTDTQYF,TGCAGTGCTAGGGCGGGGGGGAGCACAGATACGCAGTATTTT
TRBJ2-1,NA,NA,TRBV24-1,CATSGRGRRNEQFF,TGTGCCACCAGTGGTCGGGGGCGAAGGAATGAGCAGTTCTTC
TRBJ1-4,NA,few,TRBV12-3/TRBV12-4,CASSPQFANEKLFF,TGTGCCAGCAGTCCACAGTTTGCTAATGAAAAACTGTTTTTT
TRBJ2-7,NA,few,TRBV19,CASSNRQGHEQYF,TGTGCCAGTAGTAATCGGCAGGGTCACGAGCAGTACTTC
TRBJ2-4,TRBD2,few,TRBV3-1,CASRFSGSAKNIQYF,TGTGCCAGCAGGTTCAGCGGGAGTGCCAAAAACATTCAGTACTTC
TRBJ2-5,NA,once,TRBV18,CASSSLATETQYF,TGTGCCAGCTCATCTCTAGCGACGGAGACCCAGTACTTC
TRBJ1-2,TRBD1,few,TRBV4-1,CASRRTGDTYGYTF,TGCGCCAGCAGGAGGACAGGGGATACCTATGGCTACACCTTC
TRBJ1-2,NA,NA,TRBV5-1,CASSLTRTEASTYGYTF,TGCGCCAGCAGCTTGACCCGGACAGAGGCTTCTACCTATGGCTACACCTTC
TRBJ2-2,NA,NA,TRBV29-1,CSVEGIAVTKNTGELFF,TGCAGCGTTGAAGGCATAGCGGTAACCAAGAACACCGGGGAGCTGTTTTTT
TRBJ1-1,NA,few,TRBV18,CASSPWGTNTEAFF,TGTGCCAGCTCACCTTGGGGGACGAACACTGAAGCTTTCTTT
TRBJ2-7,TRBD1,NA,TRBV11-1,CASSLEAFRQGDPINYEQYF,TGTGCCAGCAGCTTAGAAGCTTTCCGGCAGGGGGATCCAATAAACTACGAGCAGTACTTC
TRBJ1-2,NA,NA,TRBV5-5,CASSFGDSFGYTF,TGTGCCAGCAGCTTCGGGGATAGTTTTGGCTACACCTTC
TRBJ2-7,TRBD2,NA,TRBV10-2,CASREQTSGEQYF,TGCGCCAGCAGGGAACAGACTAGCGGCGAGCAGTACTTC
TRBJ2-2,NA,few,TRBV6-4,CASSSGAKSGELFF,TGTGCCAGCAGTTCCGGGGCCAAGTCCGGGGAGCTGTTTTTT
TRBJ2-3,NA,many,TRBV9,CASSVVHPDTQYF,TGTGCCAGCAGCGTAGTCCATCCAGATACGCAGTATTTT
TRBJ2-1,NA,many,TRBV19,CASSTLPFGRQEGEQFF,TGTGCCAGTAGTACCCTCCCTTTCGGGCGCCAGGAGGGTGAGCAGTTCTTC
TRBJ1-5,NA,few,TRBV12-3/TRBV12-4,CASRGGNSNQPQHF,TGTGCCAGCAGGGGCGGAAATAGCAATCAGCCCCAGCATTTT
TRBJ2-2,NA,NA,TRBV5-1,CASSLAGPSTGELFF,TGCGCCAGCAGCTTGGCAGGGCCTAGCACCGGGGAGCTGTTTTTT
TRBJ2-7,NA,many,TRBV12-3/TRBV12-4,CASSPQAPRLLYEQYF,TGTGCCAGCAGTCCTCAGGCTCCCCGGCTCCTCTACGAGCAGTACTTC
TRBJ1-1,TRBD1,many,TRBV20-1,CSARSGQAGVGEAFF,TGCAGTGCTAGATCCGGACAGGCAGGGGTCGGTGAAGCTTTCTTT
TRBJ2-3,NA,NA,TRBV12-3/TRBV12-4,CASNPDQGNTQYF,TGTGCCAGCAACCCCGACCAGGGAAATACGCAGTATTTT